These 23 T cell receptor beta chains came from one sample sequenced in a study of CD8 T cells in ankylosing spondylitis. Each CDR3 protein gets one entry after TCRdb re-called the 5' RACE reads with MiXCR. The profile shows a few hundred thousand distinct CDR3 sequences, 18% of them singletons. Material for sequencing was blood, either unsorted or a sorted T cell fraction (not recorded which). These receptors came from a male donor with ankylosing spondylitis or in good health (not recorded which).

This clonotype was seen ten or more times. This chain uses TRBV20-1 with TRBJ2-1; 9 bases line up with TRBD2. This CDR3 region has 13 residues. Germline V gene lookup returns CDR1 DFQATT and CDR2 SNEGSKA (reference sequence). V dropped 5 bases and J dropped 6; count of bases not matched to a gene: 5. The CDR3 reads CSAPRLAANEQFF. The DNA of the CDR3 is TGCAGTGCTCCGCGACTAGCGGCCAATGAGCAGTTCTTC.

The chain is built from TRBV2 and TRBJ1-4; tentatively, D is TRBD1 (5 bases). Trimming shortened V by 6 bases and J by 3 bases, and 14 bases separated the two germline ends. Germline-derived CDR1 and CDR2 are SNHLY and FYNNEI. CDR3 length: 15 residues. CDR3 sequence (DNA): TGTGCCAGCAGGGTTACATCAGGGTCTAATGAAAAACTGTTTTTT. It specifies CASRVTSGSNEKLFF.

In DNA form, the CDR3 reads TGTGCCAGCAAGGTTTCCCCCCTAGGCTACGAGCAGTACTTC. Its translation is CASKVSPLGYEQYF. This rearrangement joins TRBV27 to TRBJ2-7, with D hard to call. The length of the CDR3 is 14 residues. Germline values: CDR1 MNHEY, CDR2 SMNVEV (reference sequence). V lost 7 bases to trimming and J lost 3 bases, with 16 bases between them.

V gene TRBV2 combines with J gene TRBJ1-4; D possibly corresponds to TRBD1 (5 bases). V lost 6 bases and J 3 bases, leaving 11 bases between the germline ends. CDR1 is SNHLY and CDR2 is FYNNEI in the germline V gene. The CDR3 consists of 14 residues. CDR3 sequence reads: CASRGRFSNEKLFF. CDR3 nucleotide sequence: TGTGCCAGCAGGGGGCGATTCTCTAATGAAAAACTGTTTTTT.

The sample holds a few counts of this clonotype. V usage is TRBV5-1 and J usage is TRBJ2-7, with 7 positions matching TRBD1. The germline gives CDR1 SGHRS, CDR2 YFSETQ. This CDR3 contains 16 residues. The V and J ends lost 3 bases and 4 bases, in that order; junction bases with no gene match: 13. The CDR3 DNA follows: TGCGCCAGCAGCTCACTGGACAGGACGAGCCCTTACGAGCAGTACTTC. Its translation is CASSSLDRTSPYEQYF. Supplemented by reference TRBV5-1 and TRBJ2-7, the full variable domain reads KAGVTQTPRYLIKTRGQQVTLSCSPISGHRSVSWYQQTPGQGLQFLFEYFSETQRNKGNFPGRFSGRQFSNSRSEMNVSTLELGDSALYLCASSSLDRTSPYEQYFGPGTRLTVT.

V and J are TRBV7-9 and TRBJ2-6, with a possible D match to TRBD2 (5 bases). The germline V and J ends were trimmed by 4 bases and 2 bases, with 12 bases remaining between them. CDR1 is SEHNR, CDR2 FQNEAQ, per germline (reference sequence). This CDR3 region has 16 residues. The CDR3 DNA reads as TGTGCCAGCAGCTCCGTCACCGGGGCTGGGGCCAACGTCCTGACTTTC. This gives the protein CASSSVTGAGANVLTF.

The genes are TRBV7-9 and TRBJ2-1; TRBD2 matches 11 bases. There are 17 residues in the CDR3. With V trimmed by 5 bases and J by 7 bases, 13 bases remained unmatched. Germline V gene lookup returns CDR1 SEHNR and CDR2 FQNEAQ (reference sequence). The CDR3 reads CASSPISRASGRNEQFF. The CDR3 nucleotides read TGTGCCAGCAGCCCGATCAGTAGGGCTAGCGGGAGGAATGAGCAGTTCTTC.

This clonotype was detected a few times. The chain recombines TRBV4-3 with TRBJ1-3; TRBD1 agrees at 8 bases. V shed 1 base and J 3 bases; nucleotides not matched to a gene: 5. Germline CDR1 and CDR2: LGHNA and YSLEER. There are 16 residues in the CDR3. The CDR3 here is CASSQGTGTSGNTIYF. The CDR3 DNA reads as TGCGCCAGCAGCCAAGGGACAGGGACTAGTGGAAACACCATATATTTT.

This clonotype was detected a few times. The rearrangement joins TRBV9 to TRBJ2-3, with 7 bases identical to TRBD1. The CDR3 has 15 residues. V lost 3 bases and J lost 4; bases outside the gene matches: 8. Per the germline V gene, CDR1 is SGDLS and CDR2 is YYNGEE. CDR3 in amino acids: CASSENRQGPDTQYF. As DNA, the CDR3 is TGTGCCAGCAGCGAAAACCGACAGGGACCAGATACGCAGTATTTT.

The CDR3 reads CSVAWTGVRETQYF. CDR3 DNA sequence: TGCAGCGTCGCTTGGACAGGGGTCCGAGAGACCCAGTACTTC. The chain combines TRBV29-1 with TRBJ2-5; 9 positions agree with TRBD1. The CDR3 has 14 residues. Germline assignment: CDR1 SQVTM and CDR2 ANQGSEA. V lost 6 bases to trimming and J lost 4 bases; unmatched junction nucleotides: 9.

This chain uses TRBV7-6 with TRBJ2-7; the D gene is possibly TRBD2 (6 bases). V shed 5 bases and J shed 5 bases, with 13 bases lying between them. The germline V gene encodes CDR1 SGHVS and CDR2 FNYEAQ. The CDR3 extends over 13 amino acids. CDR3 nucleotides: TGTGCCAGCAGCACGACTAGGTACGACGAGCAGTACTTC. As protein: CASSTTRYDEQYF.

V is TRBV12-5 and J is TRBJ1-2, with D tentatively TRBD1 (6 bases). Trimming cost V 2 bases and J 5 bases, with 18 bases left between them. Looked up from germline, CDR1 is LGHNT and CDR2 is FRNRAP. The length of the CDR3 is 16 residues. The CDR3 nucleotides are TGTGCTAGTGGTTTGCCCGGGGGTCTTCAGGGGTATGGCTACACCTTC. As protein: CASGLPGGLQGYGYTF.

This clonotype was found many times. The V gene is TRBV10-3, the J gene TRBJ2-1; D is undetermined. The CDR3 loop spans 13 amino acids. From germline, CDR1 is ENHRY and CDR2 SYGVKD. V lost 4 bases and J 3 bases, leaving 7 bases between the germline ends. The CDR3 loop is CAISADNYNEQFF. The CDR3 DNA reads TGTGCCATCAGTGCTGACAACTACAATGAGCAGTTCTTC.

This clonotype was seen only a few times. The chain joins TRBV6-2 or TRBV6-3 to TRBJ2-1, with TRBD2 matching 8 bases. The germline CDR1 and CDR2 sequences are MNHEY and SVGEGT. The CDR3 spans 16 residues. Trimming cost V 0 bases and J 4 bases; bases outside gene matches: 5. This CDR3 is CASSYSSREGYNEQFF. The DNA of the CDR3 is TGTGCCAGCAGTTACTCGAGTCGGGAGGGGTACAATGAGCAGTTCTTC.

This clonotype showed up just a few times. This chain joins TRBV5-6 and TRBJ1-5, with D unclear. Germline CDR1 reads SGHDT; CDR2 reads YYEEEE. Trimming pared 0 bases from V and 3 bases from J, leaving 10 bases between. The CDR3 loop spans 15 amino acids. CDR3 DNA sequence: TGTGCCAGCAGCTTGGCTTCAGGAGACAATCAGCCCCAGCATTTT. Translating gives CASSLASGDNQPQHF. Using reference TRBV5-6 and TRBJ1-5 for the parts outside the CDR3, the full variable domain is DAGVTQSPTHLIKTRGQQVTLRCSPKSGHDTVSWYQQALGQGPQFIFQYYEEEERQRGNFPDRFSGHQFPNYSSELNVNALLLGDSALYLCASSLASGDNQPQHFGDGTRLSIL.

The chain has TRBV28 and TRBJ2-3; D might be TRBD1 (6 bases). CDR3 length: 17 residues. V was cut by 6 bases and J by 4 bases, with 23 bases left in between. The germline gives CDR1 MDHEN, CDR2 SYDVKM. The DNA for the CDR3 is TGTGCCAGCAGCCCTACAGGGTGGGGCCTCTGGGCAGATACGCAGTATTTT. This gives the protein CASSPTGWGLWADTQYF.

The DNA for the CDR3 is TGCGCCAGCGGAGGAATGGGCCCTGGTGAAAAACTGTTTTTT. This codes for CASGGMGPGEKLFF. The gene calls are TRBV4-1 and TRBJ1-4; D remains ambiguous. The CDR3 extends over 14 amino acids. With 8 bases removed from V and 7 bases from J, the gap between germline ends came to 17 bases. Germline loops: CDR1 MGHRA, CDR2 YSYEKL.

This chain connects TRBV15 to TRBJ2-5; 9 positions agree with TRBD1. The germline V gene has CDR1 LNHNV and CDR2 YYDKDF (reference sequence). The CDR3 runs to 15 residues. V gave up 4 bases and J gave up 2 bases; unmatched junction bases: 5. CDR3 sequence (DNA): TGTGCCACCAGCAAAGTGGGGACAGGGCAAGAGACCCAGTACTTC. Translation gives CATSKVGTGQETQYF.

This clonotype showed up just a few times. The chain joins TRBV4-1 to TRBJ2-1; a possible D gene is TRBD2 (6 bases). Between the trimmed V and J ends, which lost 7 bases and 4 bases, there was a span of 11 bases. Germline CDR1 and CDR2: MGHRA and YSYEKL. The CDR3 is 13 residues long. CDR3 residues: CASTGEIYNEQFF. The CDR3 nucleotides read TGCGCCAGCACGGGGGAGATTTACAATGAGCAGTTCTTC.

The J gene is TRBJ2-6, the V gene TRBV7-2, with 8 bases lining up with TRBD1. The length of the CDR3 is 16 residues. The V gene's germline CDR1 is SGHTA and CDR2 FQGNSA. V lost 1 base and J lost 6; bases outside the gene matches: 5. The CDR3, as DNA: TGTGCCAGCAGCTTAGGTCAGGGGGCGTCGGCCAACGTCCTGACTTTC. The encoded protein is CASSLGQGASANVLTF.

The chain links TRBV5-1 to TRBJ2-1; TRBD2 aligns across 10 bases. The V gene end was trimmed by 4 bases and the J gene end by 7 bases; junction bases not matched to a gene: 11. CDR1 SGHRS and CDR2 YFSETQ come from the germline V gene. The CDR3 is made up of 16 amino acids. CDR3 sequence reads: CASSPELAGVKNEQFF. In nucleotides, the CDR3 is TGCGCCAGCAGCCCCGAGCTAGCGGGAGTCAAAAATGAGCAGTTCTTC.

This clonotype was observed many times. The rearrangement uses TRBV5-6 and TRBJ2-3, with unresolved D. V lost 2 bases, J lost 0 bases, and 16 bases lay in between. In germline, CDR1 is SGHDT, CDR2 YYEEEE. The CDR3 runs to 17 residues. For the CDR3, the DNA is TGTGCCAGCAGCTTCTCACTGGCACCATCTAGCACAGATACGCAGTATTTT. It translates to CASSFSLAPSSTDTQYF.

The chain links TRBV27 to TRBJ1-1; D is possibly TRBD1 (5 bases). V shed 3 bases and J shed 3 bases, with 11 bases lying between them. This CDR3 region has 14 residues. The V gene's germline CDR1 is MNHEY and CDR2 SMNVEV (reference sequence). The chain's CDR3 is CASSFQGWHTEAFF. For the CDR3, the DNA is TGTGCCAGCAGTTTCCAGGGTTGGCACACTGAAGCTTTCTTT.